This TCR beta chain was identified during a study of shared clonotypes between healthy human individuals. The V segment lost 0 bases and the J segment 1 base; nucleotides outside the gene matches: 9. Per germline, CDR1 SGHNT and CDR2 YYREEE (reference sequence). The CDR3 loop spans 17 amino acids. Method: immunoSEQ multiplex PCR; TCRdb's copy keeps in-frame clones and lacks some. Of about 1.5 million clones listed, approximately 98% are singletons. The sequencing sample was made of naive CD4+ T cells sorted from blood. Documented subset: CD45RA+ positively selected. The chain combines TRBV5-4 with TRBJ2-7, with 8 bases aligning to TRBD1. The sequence came from a man aged 30-40 years in good health. The CDR3 coding sequence is TGTGCCAGCAGCTTGGGTCCCGGGACAGGCCTTTCCTACGAGCAGTACTTC. It translates to CASSLGPGTGLSYEQYF.